The following is a TCR beta chain sequence with its context. Antigen specificity is unknown. This specimen comes from a study of T cell responses to AZD1222 COVID-19 vaccine. Overall study results and limits: Close to half of spike-specific TCRs reportedly recognize unmutated variant regions.

Trimming removed 0 bases from V and 8 bases from J, with 16 bases in between. CDR3 size: 15 residues. Germline V CDR1 and CDR2: WNHNN, SYGVQD (reference sequence). The repertoire was sequenced with immunoSEQ multiplex PCR; TCRdb's copy has only in-frame clones and lacks some. The table has over 150,000 clones, 80% to 90% seen once. V usage is TRBV10-1 and J usage is TRBJ1-2; TRBD1 is a possible D gene (6 bases). The sample in question was peripheral blood, obtained on day 0 of AZD1222 vaccination. This TCR came from an adult in good health. CDR3 sequence: CASSESRGSQKGYTF. The CDR3, as DNA: TGCGCCAGCAGTGAGTCCAGGGGCTCCCAAAAAGGCTACACCTTC.